The 24 T cell receptor beta chains below come from one sample, sequenced in a study of T cells after yellow fever vaccination. Via MiXCR, TCRdb re-called the 5' RACE reads, giving one row per CDR3 protein. The sample has hundreds of thousands of distinct CDR3 sequences; roughly 3.5% are singletons. The sequences come from PBMCs, collected on the day of the yellow fever booster vaccination. The receptors stem from a man aged 18 to 29 who received the YFV17D yellow fever vaccine.

The table lists this clonotype with many counts. Written as DNA, the CDR3 is TGCGCCAGCAGTCACCCGGGGGTACCACGGGAGACCCAGTACTTC. Translation gives CASSHPGVPRETQYF. This chain joins TRBV23-1 and TRBJ2-5; tentatively, D is TRBD2 (6 bases). TRBV23-1 counts as an open reading frame of uncertain function. Trimming took 3 bases from V and 5 from J, leaving 16 bases between them. The CDR3 consists of 15 residues.

This clonotype occurred many times. The rearrangement uses TRBV7-2 and TRBJ2-1; unclear D gene. This CDR3 is built from 13 residues. The germline V gene encodes CDR1 SGHTA and CDR2 FQGNSA. V lost 2 bases, J lost 6 bases, and 8 bases lay in between. CDR3 sequence: CASSLTTSNEQFF. In DNA form, the CDR3 reads TGTGCCAGCAGCTTAACAACGAGCAATGAGCAGTTCTTC.

J is TRBJ1-1 and V is TRBV4-1; D call uncertain. Germline V CDR1 and CDR2: MGHRA, YSYEKL. This CDR3 region has 15 residues. The V and J ends lost 1 base and 5 bases respectively, with 14 bases between them. The CDR3 bases are TGCGCCAGCAGCCAAGCTGGTGGCAGGTCGACTGAAGCTTTCTTT. Translated: CASSQAGGRSTEAFF.

In this sample, this clonotype turned up a few times. The rearrangement joins TRBV9 to TRBJ1-5; D call uncertain. CDR3 length equals 13 residues. Germline loops: CDR1 SGDLS, CDR2 YYNGEE. V gave up 0 bases and J gave up 1 base, with 2 bases separating them. CDR3 sequence reads: CASSVGSNQPQHF. The DNA of the CDR3 is TGTGCCAGCAGCGTAGGCAGCAATCAGCCCCAGCATTTT.

This clonotype showed up many times. This chain connects TRBV5-1 to TRBJ2-1, with D possibly TRBD2 on 6 matching bases. CDR3 length equals 14 residues. Trimming pared 4 bases from V and 8 bases from J, leaving 16 bases between. Germline V gene data show CDR1 as SGHRS and CDR2 as YFSETQ. This CDR3 reads CASSPGGGTDEQFF. The CDR3 DNA reads TGCGCCAGCAGCCCCGGTGGGGGGACCGATGAGCAGTTCTTC.

The table lists this clonotype with many counts. The genes are TRBV7-2 and TRBJ2-2; 8 bases align to TRBD1. CDR1 and CDR2 (germline): SGHTA, FQGNSA. J gave up 7 bases and V 7 bases, and 17 bases lay outside the gene matches. This CDR3 is 17 amino acids long. CDR3 nucleotides: TGTGCCAGCACCGAAAGCCCGGACAGGGTAAACTACGGGGAGCTGTTTTTT. Translated: CASTESPDRVNYGELFF.

The chain couples TRBV5-6 to TRBJ2-7, with no clear D. The CDR3 consists of 13 residues. From germline, CDR1 is SGHDT and CDR2 YYEEEE. Deletions cut 1 base from V and 1 base from J, with 6 bases between. CDR3 sequence: CASSLYRSYEQYF. The CDR3, as DNA: TGTGCCAGCAGCTTGTATCGATCCTACGAGCAGTACTTC.

This clonotype occurred a few times. This chain connects TRBV3-1 to TRBJ2-1; D is unresolved. The ends were cut back, 5 bases at V and 3 bases at J, with 17 bases in the middle. The CDR3 consists of 16 residues. Germline CDR1 reads LGHDT; CDR2 reads YNNKEL (reference sequence). The DNA of the CDR3 is TGTGCCAGCAGCTTCGACTTATCCCACTTCTACAATGAGCAGTTCTTC. It encodes CASSFDLSHFYNEQFF.

This clonotype appeared a few times. The chain uses TRBV7-2 and TRBJ2-6, with a tentative D call TRBD1 (6 bases). The length of the CDR3 is 14 residues. CDR1 and CDR2 (germline): SGHTA, FQGNSA. V was trimmed by 7 bases and J by 4 bases, leaving 11 bases between them. DNA of the CDR3: TGTGCCAGCAACCAGGGGTCCGGGGCCAACGTCCTGACTTTC. It is translated as CASNQGSGANVLTF.

This clonotype appeared many times. The J gene is TRBJ2-7, the V gene TRBV12-3 or TRBV12-4, with D possibly TRBD2 on 6 matching bases. CDR3 size: 13 residues. The V gene lost 7 bases and the J gene lost 3 bases, with 13 bases spanning the gap. CDR3 residues: CASTGWDFYEQYF. For the CDR3, the DNA is TGTGCCAGCACAGGCTGGGACTTCTACGAGCAGTACTTC.

The chain is built from TRBV7-9 and TRBJ2-7; D remains ambiguous. Looked up from germline, CDR1 is SEHNR and CDR2 is FQNEAQ (reference sequence). V gave up 1 base and J gave up 6 bases, with 13 bases separating them. The CDR3 spans 14 residues. DNA for the CDR3: TGTGCCAGCAGCTTAGATAGCCTCCTCGGCGAGCAGTACGTC. The encoded protein is CASSLDSLLGEQYV.

This clonotype was seen repeatedly, ten times or more. The V call is TRBV7-2, the J call TRBJ1-5; unclear D gene. Germline V CDR1 and CDR2: SGHTA, FQGNSA. The CDR3 contains 12 residues. Trimming pared 4 bases from V and 0 bases from J, leaving 1 base between. The CDR3 reads CASSYSNQPQHF. DNA of the CDR3: TGTGCCAGCAGCTATAGCAATCAGCCCCAGCATTTT.

The CDR3 DNA reads as TGCGCCAGCAGCTTTGAGCTAGCGGGGGGGCCATACGAGCAGTACTTC. This gives the protein CASSFELAGGPYEQYF. The genes are TRBV5-1 and TRBJ2-7, with 12 bases lining up with TRBD2. The ends lost 2 bases at V and 4 bases at J; junction bases unmatched: 7. The germline gives CDR1 SGHRS, CDR2 YFSETQ. This CDR3 has 16 residues.

There are many counts of this clonotype. V and J are TRBV5-4 and TRBJ2-5; possible D gene TRBD2, 5 bases. The V gene lost 1 base and the J gene lost 5 bases, with 9 bases spanning the gap. The V gene's germline CDR1 is SGHNT and CDR2 YYREEE (reference sequence). There are 13 residues in the CDR3. CDR3 sequence (DNA): TGTGCCAGCAGCTTGTTAACTAGTGAGACCCAGTACTTC. This encodes CASSLLTSETQYF.

This clonotype has a count of ten or more. This sequence joins TRBV10-1 and TRBJ2-4, with D perhaps matching TRBD1 (5 bases). Germline V gene sequence: CDR1 WNHNN, CDR2 SYGVQD (reference sequence). The V end was cut by 6 bases, the J end by 0 bases, with 33 bases between. This CDR3 spans 22 amino acids. The CDR3 loop is CASRAIRVETDHLSLAKNIQYF. DNA for the CDR3: TGCGCCAGCAGAGCGATACGCGTTGAGACAGACCATTTATCACTAGCCAAAAACATTCAGTACTTC.

This clonotype came up a few times. V usage is TRBV20-1 and J usage is TRBJ2-2; weak D call: TRBD2 (6 bases). There are 16 residues in the CDR3. The germline V and J ends were trimmed by 2 bases and 5 bases, with 18 bases remaining between them. The V gene's germline CDR1 is DFQATT and CDR2 SNEGSKA (reference sequence). As DNA, the CDR3 is TGCAGTGCTAGATTAGGTGGGGCTGCGGGGACCGGGGAGCTGTTTTTT. This codes for CSARLGGAAGTGELFF.

This clonotype was found a few times. This chain connects TRBV7-9 to TRBJ1-5, with TRBD1 matching over 8 bases. Germline V gives CDR1 SEHNR, CDR2 FQNEAQ (reference sequence). V shed 5 bases, J shed 4 bases, and the junction held 10 bases outside the gene matches. The CDR3 totals 16 residues. This CDR3 is CASSPYPQGANQPQHF. The CDR3 DNA is TGTGCCAGCAGCCCGTACCCTCAGGGGGCTAATCAGCCCCAGCATTTT.

This clonotype came up a few times. V is TRBV19 and J is TRBJ1-5; no clear D. The CDR3 has 13 amino acids. Germline V gives CDR1 LNHDA, CDR2 SQIVND (reference sequence). V was trimmed by 6 bases and J by 5 bases, leaving 11 bases between them. The CDR3 protein is CASRSYSHQPQHF. Here the CDR3 DNA reads TGTGCCAGTAGATCATATAGTCATCAGCCCCAGCATTTT.

The sample holds many counts of this clonotype. The rearrangement uses TRBV6-5 and TRBJ2-1; a weak D match, TRBD1 (5 bases). Germline CDR1 reads MNHEY; CDR2 reads SVGAGI. Trimming cost V 0 bases and J 7 bases, with 10 bases left between them. The CDR3 loop spans 14 amino acids. Here the CDR3 DNA reads TGTGCCAGCAGTTACTCGGTCAGGGCAAATGAGCAGTTCTTC. It translates to CASSYSVRANEQFF.

This clonotype has at least ten counts. The chain recombines TRBV6-2 or TRBV6-3 with TRBJ1-6, with TRBD1 matching over 7 bases. This CDR3 region has 15 residues. The J segment lost 4 bases and the V segment lost 4 bases, leaving 4 bases of the junction unmatched. Germline V lookup: CDR1 MNHEY, CDR2 SVGEGT. CDR3 DNA: TGTGCCAGCAGTTCCCCGGGACAGTATAATTCACCCCTCCACTTT. Translated, it gives CASSSPGQYNSPLHF.

This clonotype was counted between two and nine times. V gene TRBV27 combines with J gene TRBJ1-1; 10 bases fit TRBD1. Per the germline V gene, CDR1 is MNHEY and CDR2 is SMNVEV (reference sequence). Trimming removed 5 bases from V and 5 bases from J; junction bases left unmatched: 5. The CDR3 extends over 14 amino acids. In nucleotides, the CDR3 is TGTGCCAGCAGTAGGACAGGGGGGGGGACTGAAGCTTTCTTT. It specifies CASSRTGGGTEAFF.

This clonotype has only a few counts. The J gene is TRBJ1-1, the V gene TRBV6-2 or TRBV6-3; 10 nucleotides align to TRBD1. Germline CDR1 MNHEY, CDR2 SVGEGT. The V and J ends lost 2 bases and 0 bases, in that order; junction bases with no gene match: 3. CDR3 length: 16 amino acids. CDR3 sequence (DNA): TGTGCCAGCAGTTACGGGACAGGGGTAATGAACACTGAAGCTTTCTTT. This gives the protein CASSYGTGVMNTEAFF.

This clonotype was observed many times. The gene calls are TRBV9 and TRBJ1-2; 7 nucleotides align to TRBD1. Trimming removed 0 bases from V and 5 bases from J; junction bases left unmatched: 10. The germline V gene encodes CDR1 SGDLS and CDR2 YYNGEE. The CDR3 is 16 amino acids. The CDR3 nucleotides are TGTGCCAGCAGCGTAGATCTACAGGGGAACAATTATGGCTACACCTTC. This translates into CASSVDLQGNNYGYTF.

This clonotype was observed a handful of times. The chain couples TRBV20-1 to TRBJ1-1; the match to TRBD1 covers 7 bases. Germline V CDR1 and CDR2: DFQATT, SNEGSKA (reference sequence). The J segment lost 8 bases and the V segment lost 0 bases, leaving 12 bases of the junction unmatched. CDR3 size: 15 residues. CDR3 nucleotides: TGCAGTGCTAGAGATCACAGGGGAGTGGGGACCGAAGCTTTCTTT. Residues: CSARDHRGVGTEAFF.